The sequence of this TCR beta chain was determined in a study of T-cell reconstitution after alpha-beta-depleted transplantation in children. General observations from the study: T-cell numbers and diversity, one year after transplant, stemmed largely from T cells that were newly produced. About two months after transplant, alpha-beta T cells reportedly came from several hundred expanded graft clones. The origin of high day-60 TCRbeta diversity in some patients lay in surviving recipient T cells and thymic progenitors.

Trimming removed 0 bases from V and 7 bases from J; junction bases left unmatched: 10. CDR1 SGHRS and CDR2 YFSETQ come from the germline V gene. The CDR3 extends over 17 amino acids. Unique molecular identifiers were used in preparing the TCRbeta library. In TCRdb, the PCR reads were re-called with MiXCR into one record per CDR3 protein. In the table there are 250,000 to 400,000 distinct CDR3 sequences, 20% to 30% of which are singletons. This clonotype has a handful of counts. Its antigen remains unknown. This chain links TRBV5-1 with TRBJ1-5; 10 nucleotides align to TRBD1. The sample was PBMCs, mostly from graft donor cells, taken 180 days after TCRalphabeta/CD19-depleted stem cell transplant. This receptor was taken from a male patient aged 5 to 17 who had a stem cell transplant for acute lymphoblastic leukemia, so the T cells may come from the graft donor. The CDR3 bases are TGCGCCAGCAGCTTGGACGGTCCCTGGACAGGGGGACAGCCCCAGCATTTT. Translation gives CASSLDGPWTGGQPQHF.